This is a list of T cell receptor beta chains from one sample in a study of radiotherapy plus CTLA-4 blockade in lung cancer. TCRdb's table, derived via immunoSEQ multiplex PCR, lists solely in-frame clones and lacks some. The sample lists about 28,000 clones; around 79% were seen once. The sample in question was peripheral blood, obtained from a patient treated with radiotherapy plus ipilimumab. All receptors come from a human donor with non-small cell lung cancer who had stable disease on radiotherapy plus ipilimumab. Both conserved end residues are part of each CDR3. A D gene is named only where the DNA matches it firmly. Clone size, where shown, is once, few, many, or a class for clones that have expanded.

v_gene	abundance	j_gene	d_gene	CDR3aa	CDR3nt
TRBV7-6	.	TRBJ2-2	TRBD1	CASSLSQGANTGELFF	TGTGCCAGCAGCTTATCGCAGGGGGCAAACACCGGGGAGCTGTTTTTT
TRBV5-1	once	TRBJ2-1	TRBD2	CASSLVRLAGGSSKYNEQFF	TGCGCCAGCAGCTTGGTTCGACTAGCGGGGGGTTCCTCTAAGTACAATGAGCAGTTCTTC
TRBV2	.	TRBJ1-2	.	CASSEEEDGGSYGYTF	TGTGCCAGCAGTGAAGAAGAAGACGGAGGTAGCTATGGCTACACCTTC
TRBV19	.	TRBJ2-7	TRBD2	CASSSFPSGGINEQYF	TGTGCCAGTTCTTCCTTCCCGAGCGGGGGGATCAACGAGCAGTACTTC
TRBV5-1	.	TRBJ1-1	.	CASSTPDSMNTEAFF	TGCGCCAGCAGCACCCCGGACAGCATGAACACTGAAGCTTTCTTT
TRBV7-2	.	TRBJ1-1	.	CASRATRNTEAFF	TGTGCCAGCAGGGCCACCCGGAACACTGAAGCTTTCTTT
TRBV5-4	once	TRBJ2-7	TRBD1	CASSPGGQGAVEQYF	TGTGCCAGCAGCCCTGGGGGACAGGGGGCTGTCGAGCAGTACTTC
TRBV6-5	once	TRBJ2-7	TRBD1	CASISGQGYEQYF	TGTGCCAGCATTTCGGGACAGGGTTACGAGCAGTACTTC
TRBV6-5	.	TRBJ1-1	.	CASRPGVLNTEAFF	TGTGCCAGCAGGCCGGGGGTCCTGAACACTGAAGCTTTCTTT
TRBV11-2	.	TRBJ2-5	.	CASTMGRYQETQYF	TGTGCCAGCACTATGGGACGGTACCAAGAGACCCAGTACTTC
TRBV11-2	.	TRBJ2-2	TRBD1	CASSLEVTGPNTGELFF	TGTGCCAGCAGCTTAGAGGTGACAGGGCCGAACACCGGGGAGCTGTTTTTT
TRBV11-3	.	TRBJ2-1	TRBD2	CASSSSGGAWNEQFF	TGTGCCAGCAGCTCCAGCGGGGGGGCTTGGAATGAGCAGTTCTTC
TRBV6-5	.	TRBJ1-1	TRBD1	CASRGDSVNTEAFF	TGTGCCAGCAGGGGGGACAGCGTGAACACTGAAGCTTTCTTT
TRBV28	.	TRBJ1-1	TRBD1	CASRRQGRGLSTEAFF	TGTGCCAGCCGCCGACAGGGGAGAGGGCTGAGCACTGAAGCTTTCTTT
TRBV19	.	TRBJ1-4	.	CASTTVGGDRDEKLFF	TGTGCCAGCACAACTGTTGGAGGGGATCGGGATGAAAAACTGTTTTTT
TRBV30	few	TRBJ1-1	.	CAGRTSGPEAFF	TGTGCGGGGAGGACATCGGGGCCCGAAGCTTTCTTT
TRBV9	.	TRBJ2-2	TRBD1	CASSDGTGFTGELFF	TGTGCCAGCAGCGATGGGACAGGGTTTACCGGGGAGCTGTTTTTT